The table lists the clone carrying this TCR beta chain with a few counts. Its antigen is unknown. Trimming removed 4 bases at V and 5 bases at J, with 11 bases between. Germline-derived CDR1 and CDR2 are SQVTM and ANQGSEA. This CDR3 has 12 residues. The data were obtained in a study of T-cell reconstitution after alpha-beta-depleted transplantation in children. Study-wide results and caveats: Diversity and T-cell counts at one year after transplant derived mostly from new T cells. At around two months after transplant, the alpha-beta T cells were reportedly derived from several hundred expanded clones that came from non-depleted graft cells. Elevated TCRbeta diversity at day 60 was traced, in some patients, to surviving recipient T cells and thymic progenitors.

Unique molecular identifiers were incorporated during preparation of the TCRbeta library. One entry per CDR3 protein results from TCRdb running MiXCR on the PCR reads. The profile shows about 27,000 distinct CDR3 sequences, 15% to 20% of them singletons. The chain has TRBV29-1 and TRBJ1-1; D not certain. This sequence originates from a male patient aged 2 to 9 who had a stem cell transplant for acute lymphoblastic leukemia, so the T cells may come from the graft donor. The input for sequencing was PBMCs, mostly from graft donor cells, taken 60 days after TCRalphabeta/CD19-depleted stem cell transplant. The CDR3 protein is CSVAIQSTEAFF. The DNA of the CDR3 is TGCAGCGTTGCCATTCAATCGACTGAAGCTTTCTTT.